These T cell receptor beta chains were read from a single sample in a study of molecular identifiers for immune sequencing clone quantification. TCRdb analysed the PCR reads with MiXCR anew, one entry per CDR3 protein. Of about 640,000 distinct CDR3 sequences detected, roughly 21% appear once; the ten largest clones hold around 0.86%. Sequences were obtained from naive CD8+ T cells from blood, with Jurkat cell RNA spiked in. All receptors derive from a human donor in good health. Some libraries in this study had Jurkat cell RNA spiked in. Both conserved end residues are part of each CDR3. A D gene is named only where the DNA matches it firmly. Rows may omit the clone size; those that give it use once, few, many or a size class.

V gene: TRBV7-2
clone size: many
D gene: TRBD2
J gene: TRBJ2-1
CDR3 DNA: TGTGCCAGCAGCCACCTCGGCGGGGGGGCCGGGAATGAGCAGTTCTTC
CDR3 protein: CASSHLGGGAGNEQFF

V gene: TRBV2
clone size: many
D gene: .
J gene: TRBJ2-3
CDR3 DNA: TGTGCCAGCAGTGAAGGGGTTGCAGGGTTTGCAGATACGCAGTATTTT
CDR3 protein: CASSEGVAGFADTQYF

V gene: TRBV3-1
clone size: many
D gene: .
J gene: TRBJ1-3
CDR3 DNA: TGTGCCAGCAGCCAAGGGGAGGGATTTAATACTGGAAACACCATATATTTT
CDR3 protein: CASSQGEGFNTGNTIYF

V gene: TRBV19
clone size: .
D gene: TRBD1
J gene: TRBJ1-5
CDR3 DNA: TGTGCCAGTAACCCGACAGGGACCAACAATCAGCCCCAGCATTTT
CDR3 protein: CASNPTGTNNQPQHF

V gene: TRBV12-3/TRBV12-4
clone size: .
D gene: TRBD2
J gene: TRBJ2-3
CDR3 DNA: TGTGCCAGCAGTTACCCTAGCGGGGGGGCGACAGATACGCAGTATTTT
CDR3 protein: CASSYPSGGATDTQYF

V gene: TRBV9
clone size: few
D gene: TRBD2
J gene: TRBJ2-1
CDR3 DNA: TGTGCCAGCAGCCCCTCGGGAGCGGGGGGCGCAAATGAGCAGTTCTTC
CDR3 protein: CASSPSGAGGANEQFF

V gene: TRBV29-1
clone size: .
D gene: TRBD1
J gene: TRBJ2-7
CDR3 DNA: TGCGGCGTTGTCGAGACAGGGGTCTCCTACGAGCAGTACTTC
CDR3 protein: CGVVETGVSYEQYF

V gene: TRBV7-9
clone size: .
D gene: .
J gene: TRBJ2-7
CDR3 DNA: TGTGCCAGCAGCCCCCCAGGGGCAGGGGTTGTACACGAGCAGTACTTC
CDR3 protein: CASSPPGAGVVHEQYF

V gene: TRBV4-1
clone size: .
D gene: .
J gene: TRBJ2-6
CDR3 DNA: TGCGCCAGCAGCCAAAAGGACCAAGGGAGCTCTGGGGCCAACGTCTTGACTTTC
CDR3 protein: CASSQKDQGSSGANVLTF

V gene: TRBV12-3/TRBV12-4
clone size: many
D gene: .
J gene: TRBJ1-5
CDR3 DNA: TGTGCCAGCAGCCCGTCGGGAGTTAGGGGGAATCAGCCCCAGCATTTT
CDR3 protein: CASSPSGVRGNQPQHF